The rows below give T cell receptor beta chains drawn from one sample of a study of a mutant IDH1 vaccine in newly diagnosed glioma. Libraries were prepared by immunoSEQ multiplex PCR; TCRdb keeps only in-frame clonotypes and omits some of them. The table includes around 56,000 clones, around 92% detected once. The sequenced sample was PBMCs, obtained from a glioma patient treated with radiotherapy, temozolomide or both. The receptors were sampled from a man aged 50 or older with glioma. CDR3s include the opening cysteine and the closing phenylalanine or tryptophan. D genes are given only for firm matches. Expanded clones are given a class, and other clones once, few, many or no size at all.

-	TRBV28	TRBJ1-5	-	TGTGCCAGCAGTTTAACTTGGTTGAGCAATCAGCCCCAGCATTTT	CASSLTWLSNQPQHF
-	TRBV7-3	TRBJ2-5	-	TGTGCCAGCAGCTTACGACGGAAAGAGACCCAGTACTTC	CASSLRRKETQYF
-	TRBV7-2	TRBJ1-2	-	TGTGCCAGCTCGACAGTACTCTATGGCTACACCTTC	CASSTVLYGYTF
-	TRBV28	TRBJ1-1	-	TGTGCCAGCAGTCCATCCCGGGACGGCCAAGGCACTGAAGCTTTCTTT	CASSPSRDGQGTEAFF
-	TRBV7-9	TRBJ1-2	-	TGTGCCAGCAGCTTAGGTCTCGATGGCTACACCTTC	CASSLGLDGYTF
-	TRBV7-2	TRBJ2-7	-	TGTGCCAGCAGCTTAGGGCGTAGCTCCTACGAGCAGTACTTC	CASSLGRSSYEQYF
-	TRBV4-1	TRBJ1-2	once	TGCGCCAGCAGCCAAGAAAGTACGGGGCTCGGCTATGGCTACACCTTC	CASSQESTGLGYGYTF
-	TRBV6-6	TRBJ2-7	-	TGTGCCAGCAGTTACTCTAGCGAGAGCTCCTACGAGCAGTACTTC	CASSYSSESSYEQYF
-	TRBV11-2	TRBJ2-1	-	TGTGCCAGCCGGCGGGGCAGCTCCTACAATGAGCAGTTCTTC	CASRRGSSYNEQFF
-	TRBV19	TRBJ1-5	few	TGTGCGTCACACGGGGGTTTCGTTTATAGCAATCAGCCCCAGCATTTT	CASHGGFVYSNQPQHF
TRBD1	TRBV7-2	TRBJ1-1	few	TGTGCCAGCACCCGGGACAGGGGTCTAACTGAAGCTTTCTTT	CASTRDRGLTEAFF
-	TRBV18	TRBJ2-7	-	TGTGCCAGCTCACAAGGGTATAGGGGCCCCCTCGGGGAGCAGTACTTC	CASSQGYRGPLGEQYF
-	TRBV7-2	TRBJ2-6	once	TGTGCCAGCAGCTTAAGAGGGGGTAGCGTTTCTGGGGCCAACGTCCTGACTTTC	CASSLRGGSVSGANVLTF
-	TRBV4-3	TRBJ2-5	-	TGCGCCAGCAGCCAAGATAGAGGGAGCGCGAGAGAGACCCAGTACTTC	CASSQDRGSARETQYF
-	TRBV19	TRBJ2-2	-	TGTGCCAGTAGTAAGGGGGGACAATGGGCCGGGGAGCTGTTTTTT	CASSKGGQWAGELFF
-	TRBV6-6	TRBJ2-1	-	TGTGCCAGCGAAATGTCACTCGAGCAGTTCTTC	CASEMSLEQFF
TRBD1	TRBV10-3	TRBJ1-1	-	TGTGCCATCAGGGGGGGACAGGACCACACTGAAGCTTTCTTT	CAIRGGQDHTEAFF
-	TRBV29-1	TRBJ2-1	-	TGCAGCGGGGGGGCGGGGGACAATGAGCAGTTCTTC	CSGGAGDNEQFF
-	TRBV4-2	TRBJ2-7	-	TGTGCCAGCAGCCAGCGGGACCGTCGGTACGAGCAGTACTTC	CASSQRDRRYEQYF
-	TRBV19	TRBJ1-1	-	TGTGCCAGTAGTATAACAGCTCAGTCTGAAGCTTTCTTT	CASSITAQSEAFF
-	TRBV7-2	TRBJ1-2	-	TGTGCCAGCAGCTTAGACACGTATGGCTACACCTTC	CASSLDTYGYTF
TRBD1	TRBV29-1	TRBJ1-1	-	TGCAGCGTTGTAGACAGGGTGGGCACTGAAGCTTTCTTT	CSVVDRVGTEAFF
-	TRBV2	TRBJ1-5	-	TGTGCCAGCAGCATACAGGGACAGCCCCAGCATTTT	CASSIQGQPQHF
-	TRBV9	TRBJ2-3	-	TGTGCCAGCAGCGTAGCTCCCGGGAGAACCACAGATACGCAGTATTTT	CASSVAPGRTTDTQYF
-	TRBV14	TRBJ2-1	-	TGTGCCAGCAGCCAAGACGGTGGACAAGGGATCTACAATGAGCAGTTCTTC	CASSQDGGQGIYNEQFF
TRBD1	TRBV7-8	TRBJ2-5	-	TGTGCCAGCAGCCCCATTGACAGGGGGCAAAAGACCCAGTACTTC	CASSPIDRGQKTQYF
TRBD1	TRBV29-1	TRBJ2-7	-	TGCAGCGTTGCCCCGGGACAGTTCGAGTCCGAGCAGTACTTC	CSVAPGQFESEQYF
-	TRBV5-4	TRBJ2-3	-	TGTGCCAGCTGGGGTGGTAGCACAGATACGCAGTATTTT	CASWGGSTDTQYF
-	TRBV11-1	TRBJ2-3	-	TGTGCCATCGGGCCTTCGGGCGCAGATACGCAGTATTTT	CAIGPSGADTQYF
TRBD1	TRBV6-1	TRBJ2-2	once	TGTGCCAGCCGGGACAGGCCTAACACCGGGGAGCTGTTTTTT	CASRDRPNTGELFF
TRBD1	TRBV2	TRBJ2-6	few	TGTGCCAGCAAAAGGGACAGGGGTTTTGGGGCCAACGTCCTGACTTTC	CASKRDRGFGANVLTF
TRBD1	TRBV6-1	TRBJ1-3	-	TGTGCCAGCAGTGAAGACAGGGGGCATGGAAACACCATATATTTT	CASSEDRGHGNTIYF
TRBD1	TRBV30	TRBJ1-1	-	TGTGCCTTCGGACAGGGTGGTGAAGCTTTCTTT	CAFGQGGEAFF
TRBD2	TRBV7-8	TRBJ2-7	-	TGTGCCAGCAGCTGGGGACTAGCGGGAGGTCGGTACGAGCAGTACTTC	CASSWGLAGGRYEQYF
TRBD2	TRBV2	TRBJ2-7	once	TGTGCCAGCAGTGAGTCGGCTAGCGGAACCTACGAGCAGTACTTC	CASSESASGTYEQYF
TRBD1	TRBV27	TRBJ1-1	few	TGTGCCAGCAGTTACAGGGGACCGAACACTGAAGCTTTCTTT	CASSYRGPNTEAFF
TRBD1	TRBV7-9	TRBJ1-2	-	TGTGCCAGCACCGGGGGACAGGCGAACTATGGCTACACCTTC	CASTGGQANYGYTF
-	TRBV9	TRBJ2-2	-	TGTGCCAGCAGCCCCACCGGGGGCACCGGGGAGCTGTTTTTT	CASSPTGGTGELFF
-	TRBV2	TRBJ1-5	-	TGTGCCAGCAGTGAATTAAGTAGCAATCAGCCCCAGCATTTT	CASSELSSNQPQHF
TRBD1	TRBV30	TRBJ2-7	-	TGTGCCTGGAGCCTCCCGGACAGGGTGGGTTTCTACGAGCAGTACTTC	CAWSLPDRVGFYEQYF
TRBD1	TRBV6-5	TRBJ2-7	-	TGTGCCAGCAGCTCCGGACAGGTCCACTACGAGCAGTACTTC	CASSSGQVHYEQYF
-	TRBV5-4	TRBJ2-2	once	TGTGCCAGCAGCTTGGCCGGAGGGTTCCGACCCCAAACCGGGGAGCTGTTTTTT	CASSLAGGFRPQTGELFF
TRBD1	TRBV4-1	TRBJ1-4	-	TGCGCCAGCAGCCAAGCCTCAGGGGGAAATGAAAAACTGTTTTTT	CASSQASGGNEKLFF
TRBD1	TRBV7-2	TRBJ1-2	-	TGTGCCAGCAGCTACACAGGGGCCTATGGCTACACCTTC	CASSYTGAYGYTF
TRBD1	TRBV10-3	TRBJ2-1	-	TGTGCCACCAGGACAGGCCAAATCTACAATGAGCAGTTCTTC	CATRTGQIYNEQFF